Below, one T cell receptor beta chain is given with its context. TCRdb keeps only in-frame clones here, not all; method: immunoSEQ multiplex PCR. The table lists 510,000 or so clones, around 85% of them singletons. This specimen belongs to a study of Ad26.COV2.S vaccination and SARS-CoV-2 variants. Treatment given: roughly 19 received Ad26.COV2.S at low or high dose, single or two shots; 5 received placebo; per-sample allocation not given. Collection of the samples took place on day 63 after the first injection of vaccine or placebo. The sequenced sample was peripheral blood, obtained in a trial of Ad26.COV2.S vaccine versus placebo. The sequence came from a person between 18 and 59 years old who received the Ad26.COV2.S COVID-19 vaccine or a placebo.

CDR3 residues: CASSELGDSPLHF. CDR3 sequence (DNA): TGTGCCAGCAGTGAGCTGGGGGATTCACCCCTCCACTTT. The genes are TRBV2 and TRBJ1-6; possible D gene TRBD1, 5 bases. The CDR3 totals 13 residues. Germline CDR1 reads SNHLY; CDR2 reads FYNNEI. With 3 bases removed from V and 8 bases from J, the gap between germline ends came to 8 bases.